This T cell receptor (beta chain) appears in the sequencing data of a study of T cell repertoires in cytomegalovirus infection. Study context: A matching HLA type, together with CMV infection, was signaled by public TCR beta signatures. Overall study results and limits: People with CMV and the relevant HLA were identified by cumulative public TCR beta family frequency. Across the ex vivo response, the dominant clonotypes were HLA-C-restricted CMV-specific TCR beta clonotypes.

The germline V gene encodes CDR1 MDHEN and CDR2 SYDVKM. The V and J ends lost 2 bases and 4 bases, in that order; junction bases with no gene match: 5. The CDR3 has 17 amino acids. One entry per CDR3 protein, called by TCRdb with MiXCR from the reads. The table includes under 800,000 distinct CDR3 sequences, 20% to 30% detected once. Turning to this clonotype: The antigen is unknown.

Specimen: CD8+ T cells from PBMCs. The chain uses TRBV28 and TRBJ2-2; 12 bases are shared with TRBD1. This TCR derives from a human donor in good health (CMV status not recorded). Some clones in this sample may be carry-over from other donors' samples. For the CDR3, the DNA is TGTGCCAGCAGTTTACGGGACAGGGGGCGCGTCACCGGGGAGCTGTTTTTT. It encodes CASSLRDRGRVTGELFF.